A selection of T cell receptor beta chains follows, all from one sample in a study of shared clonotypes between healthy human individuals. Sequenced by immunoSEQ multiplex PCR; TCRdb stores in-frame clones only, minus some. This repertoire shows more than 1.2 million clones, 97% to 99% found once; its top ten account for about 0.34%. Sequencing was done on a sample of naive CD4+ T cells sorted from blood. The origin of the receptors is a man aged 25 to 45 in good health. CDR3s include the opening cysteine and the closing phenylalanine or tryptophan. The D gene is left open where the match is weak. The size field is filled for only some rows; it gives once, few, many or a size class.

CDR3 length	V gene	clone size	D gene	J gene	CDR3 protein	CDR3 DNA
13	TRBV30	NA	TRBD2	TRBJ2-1	CAYQTSGTHEQFF	TGTGCCTATCAGACTAGCGGGACCCATGAGCAGTTCTTC
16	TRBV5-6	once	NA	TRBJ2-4	CASSPPGGGSKNIQYF	TGTGCCAGCAGTCCGCCTGGGGGCGGGTCCAAAAACATTCAGTACTTC
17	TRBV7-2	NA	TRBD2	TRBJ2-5	CASSLVFLAGEGETQYF	TGTGCCAGCAGCTTAGTCTTTCTAGCGGGAGAGGGAGAGACCCAGTACTTC
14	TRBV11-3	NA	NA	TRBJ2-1	CASSLRGVYNEQFF	TGTGCCAGCAGCTTACGTGGAGTCTACAATGAGCAGTTCTTC
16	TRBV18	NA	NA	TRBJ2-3	CASSPGSPPRRDTQYF	TGTGCCAGCTCACCAGGTTCCCCCCCTAGGCGCGATACGCAGTATTTT
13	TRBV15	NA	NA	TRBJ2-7	CATSRDFPYEQYF	TGTGCCACCAGCAGAGATTTCCCCTACGAGCAGTACTTC
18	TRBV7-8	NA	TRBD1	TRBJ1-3	CASSSRDRAPSGGNTIYF	TGTGCCAGCAGCTCCCGGGACAGGGCCCCTTCGGGGGGAAACACCATATATTTT
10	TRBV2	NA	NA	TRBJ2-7	CASSLGEQYF	TGTGCCAGCTCCCTAGGCGAGCAGTACTTC
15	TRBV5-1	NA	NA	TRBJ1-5	CASSLEDGSNQPQHF	TGCGCCAGCAGCTTGGAAGACGGTAGCAATCAGCCCCAGCATTTT
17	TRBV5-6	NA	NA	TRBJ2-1	CASSRIPGGGNYNEQFF	TGTGCCAGCAGCCGAATTCCCGGCGGCGGGAACTACAATGAGCAGTTCTTC
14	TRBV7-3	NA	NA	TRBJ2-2	CASSPGVDTGELFF	TGTGCCAGCAGCCCAGGGGTAGACACCGGGGAGCTGTTTTTT
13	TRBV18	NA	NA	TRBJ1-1	CASSPLANTEAFF	TGTGCCAGCTCCCCATTAGCGAACACTGAAGCTTTCTTT
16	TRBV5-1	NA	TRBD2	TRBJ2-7	CASSLGLAGGPYEQYF	TGCGCCAGCAGCTTGGGACTAGCGGGAGGGCCCTACGAGCAGTACTTC
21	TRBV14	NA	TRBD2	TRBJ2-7	CASSQYFSGSGRYPRIYEQYF	TGTGCCAGCAGCCAATATTTCTCGGGTAGCGGGAGGTATCCAAGGATCTACGAGCAGTACTTC
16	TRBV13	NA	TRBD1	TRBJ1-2	CASSLGWDRVNYGYTF	TGTGCCAGCAGCTTAGGGTGGGACAGGGTGAACTATGGCTACACCTTC
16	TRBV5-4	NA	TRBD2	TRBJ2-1	CASSLETGGPANEQFF	TGTGCCAGCAGCTTGGAAACGGGAGGGCCCGCCAATGAGCAGTTCTTC
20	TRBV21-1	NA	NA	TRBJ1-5	CASSKRSLGVRGYSNQPQHF	TGTGCCAGCAGCAAAAGGAGCTTAGGGGTACGAGGCTATAGCAATCAGCCCCAGCATTTT
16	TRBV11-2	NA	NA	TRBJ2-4	CASSVQGVSRQNIQYF	TGTGCCAGCAGCGTGCAAGGGGTGTCCAGGCAAAACATTCAGTACTTC
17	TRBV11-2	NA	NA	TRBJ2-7	CASSFRMSGGESYEQYF	TGTGCCAGCAGCTTTCGTATGTCAGGGGGGGAATCCTACGAGCAGTACTTC
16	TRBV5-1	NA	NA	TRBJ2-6	CASSLGLNSGANVLTF	TGCGCCAGCAGCTTGGGACTGAACTCTGGGGCCAACGTCCTGACTTTC
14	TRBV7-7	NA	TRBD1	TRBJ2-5	CASSLGTGGETQYF	TGTGCTAGCAGCTTAGGGACAGGGGGGGAGACCCAGTACTTC
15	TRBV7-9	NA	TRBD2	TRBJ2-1	CASSLTSGIYNEQFF	TGTGCCAGCAGCCTAACTAGCGGGATCTACAATGAGCAGTTCTTC
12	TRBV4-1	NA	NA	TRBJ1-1	CASSHVGTQAFF	TGCGCCAGCAGCCATGTCGGGACCCAAGCTTTCTTT
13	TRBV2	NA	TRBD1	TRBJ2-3	CASSWDREDTQYF	TGTGCCAGCAGTTGGGACAGGGAGGATACGCAGTATTTT
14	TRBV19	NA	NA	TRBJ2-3	CASSGPVGADTQYF	TGTGCCAGTAGTGGACCGGTAGGAGCAGATACGCAGTATTTT
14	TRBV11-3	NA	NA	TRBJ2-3	CASSAGPSADTQYF	TGTGCCAGCAGCGCGGGACCTTCCGCAGATACGCAGTATTTT
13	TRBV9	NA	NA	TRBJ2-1	CASSVGGFDEQFF	TGTGCCAGCAGCGTAGGTGGTTTCGATGAGCAGTTCTTC
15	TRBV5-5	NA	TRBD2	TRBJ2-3	CASRDPSGRSYTQYF	TGTGCCAGCAGGGATCCTAGCGGGAGGTCGTATACGCAGTATTTT
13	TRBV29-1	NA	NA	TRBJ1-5	CSVEAGSNQPQHF	TGCAGCGTTGAGGCAGGGAGCAATCAGCCCCAGCATTTT
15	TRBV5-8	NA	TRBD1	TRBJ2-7	CASSVTGTGLREQYF	TGTGCCAGCAGCGTAACCGGGACAGGCTTACGCGAGCAGTACTTC
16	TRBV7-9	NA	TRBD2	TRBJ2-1	CASSLASGSSYNEQFF	TGTGCCAGCAGCTTAGCCAGCGGGAGCTCCTACAATGAGCAGTTCTTC
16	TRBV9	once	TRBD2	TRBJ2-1	CASSPRLAGIYNEQFF	TGTGCCAGCAGCCCCCGACTAGCGGGAATATACAATGAGCAGTTCTTC
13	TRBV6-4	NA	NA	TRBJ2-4	CASSATQGGIQYF	TGTGCCAGCAGCGCTACACAGGGCGGTATTCAGTACTTC
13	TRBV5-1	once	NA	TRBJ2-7	CASSLDGFYEQYF	TGCGCCAGCAGCTTGGACGGATTCTACGAGCAGTACTTC
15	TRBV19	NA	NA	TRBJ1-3	CASRGRRNSGNTIYF	TGTGCCAGTAGAGGTAGACGGAACTCTGGAAACACCATATATTTT
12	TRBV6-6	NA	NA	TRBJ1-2	CASSYLLNGYTF	TGTGCCAGCAGTTATCTTTTGAATGGCTACACCTTC
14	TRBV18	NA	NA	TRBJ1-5	CASSAQYSNQPQHF	TGTGCCAGCTCAGCACAGTATAGCAATCAGCCCCAGCATTTT
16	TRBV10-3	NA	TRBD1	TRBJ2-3	CAIRPSAGGGTDTQYF	TGTGCCATCAGGCCCTCAGCAGGGGGTGGGACAGATACGCAGTATTTT
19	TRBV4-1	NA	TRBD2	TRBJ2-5	CASSQDRGLAGGPVETQYF	TGCGCCAGCAGCCAAGACCGCGGTCTAGCGGGAGGGCCGGTGGAGACCCAGTACTTC
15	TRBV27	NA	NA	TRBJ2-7	CASSIYREGRYEQYF	TGTGCCAGCAGTATTTACAGGGAGGGTCGCTACGAGCAGTACTTC